Listed here is a single T cell receptor beta chain. Clones were read by immunoSEQ multiplex PCR, and TCRdb kept only the in-frame ones, dropping some. The sample yields 45,000 to 70,000 clones, roughly 86% seen once. Trimming removed 0 bases from V and 3 bases from J, with 19 bases in between. Germline CDR1 SGHRS, CDR2 YFSETQ. The CDR3 totals 18 residues. This entry comes from a study of OX40 agonist ivuxolimab in advanced cancers. The material sequenced was CD4+ or CD8+ T cells sorted from blood, taken in a trial of the OX40 agonist ivuxolimab. The chain couples TRBV5-1 to TRBJ2-1, with D perhaps matching TRBD1 or TRBD2 (7 bases each). The sequence was obtained from an adult with an advanced solid tumor such as melanoma, head and neck, liver or kidney cancer. The CDR3 reads CASSLEGTAGRGYNEQFF. DNA of the CDR3: TGCGCCAGCAGCTTGGAAGGGACAGCGGGAAGAGGCTACAATGAGCAGTTCTTC.